One sample yielded the 29 T cell receptor beta chains listed below, sequenced in a study of blood T cell repertoires in COVID-19. Generated by immunoSEQ multiplex PCR, the TCRdb table keeps only in-frame clones and is missing some. Of 400,000 to 500,000 clones listed, roughly 88% were seen once; the top ten hold under 1.5%. Sequenced: peripheral blood. All receptors come from a woman aged 25 to 45 with active or convalescent COVID-19.

A single count supports this clone. This chain uses TRBV6-5 with TRBJ1-4; D may be TRBD1 (5 bases). Germline values: CDR1 MNHEY, CDR2 SVGAGI. The CDR3 runs to 11 residues. Trimming shortened V by 7 bases and J by 7 bases, and 7 bases separated the two germline ends. The CDR3 DNA sequence: TGTGCCAGCATTACAGGTGAAAAACTGTTTTTT. Translating gives CASITGEKLFF.

As concerns this clone: Other DNA variants within this sample encode the same CDR3. The chain uses TRBV19 and TRBJ2-3; the D is unclear. CDR1 and CDR2 from the germline V gene are LNHDA and SQIVND (reference sequence). CDR3 length equals 11 residues. Trimming pared 6 bases from V and 4 bases from J, leaving 5 bases between. CDR3 bases: TGTGCCAGTAGCTCCGCAGATACGCAGTATTTT. Translated, it gives CASSSADTQYF.

The chain recombines TRBV6-6 with TRBJ2-1; TRBD1 is a possible D gene (6 bases). Germline CDR1 and CDR2: MNHNY and SVGAGI (reference sequence). V was pared by 8 bases and J by 5 bases, with 13 bases between. The CDR3 runs 13 residues. The CDR3 DNA follows: TGTGCCAGCGTACAGGGCTCGAACAATGAGCAGTTCTTC. Translated, it gives CASVQGSNNEQFF.

The J gene is TRBJ1-1, the V gene TRBV27; 9 bases align to TRBD1. CDR3 length equals 14 residues. Germline CDR1 reads MNHEY; CDR2 reads SMNVEV (reference sequence). J gave up 4 bases and V 6 bases, and 6 bases lay outside the gene matches. CDR3 nucleotides: TGTGCCAGCAGGAGACAGGGGGGCAGCACTGAAGCTTTCTTT. It is translated as CASRRQGGSTEAFF.

This clone showed up just a few times. J is TRBJ1-5 and V is TRBV27; D gene uncertain. This CDR3 region has 16 residues. Germline-derived CDR1 and CDR2 are MNHEY and SMNVEV (reference sequence). V lost 1 base and J 0 bases, leaving 10 bases between the germline ends. CDR3 residues: CASSLLAPPSNQPQHF. The CDR3 nucleotides are TGTGCCAGCAGTTTATTGGCCCCACCTAGCAATCAGCCCCAGCATTTT.

As DNA, the CDR3 is TGTGCCAGCAGCACCGGGGGAGGGTTGAACACTGAAGCTTTCTTT. It yields the protein CASSTGGGLNTEAFF. The chain combines TRBV11-2 with TRBJ1-1, with a weak D call TRBD1 (5 bases). The V and J ends lost 5 bases and 0 bases respectively, with 13 bases between them. Germline V CDR1 and CDR2: SGHAT, FQNNGV. CDR3 length: 15 residues.

The rearrangement links TRBV30 to TRBJ2-1; 10 bases match TRBD2. The germline CDR1 and CDR2 sequences are GTSNPN and SVGIG (reference sequence). CDR3 length equals 15 residues. With V trimmed by 4 bases and J by 10 bases, 13 bases remained unmatched. CDR3 in amino acids: CAWMVPAGGAWEQFF. The CDR3 DNA reads as TGTGCCTGGATGGTCCCAGCGGGAGGGGCGTGGGAGCAGTTCTTC.

V usage is TRBV5-8 and J usage is TRBJ2-7; D ambiguous. The V end lost 4 bases, the J end lost 5 bases, and 19 bases lay between the germline ends. The length of the CDR3 is 15 residues. Germline V gene sequence: CDR1 SGHTS, CDR2 YDEGEE. CDR3 loop: CASSPVVVASHEQYF. The CDR3 DNA reads TGTGCCAGCAGCCCAGTGGTTGTTGCTTCGCACGAGCAGTACTTC.

The chain joins TRBV11-2 to TRBJ2-7; 7 bases fit TRBD2. The CDR3 is made up of 15 amino acids. J gave up 3 bases and V 4 bases, and 9 bases lay outside the gene matches. The germline CDR1 and CDR2 sequences are SGHAT and FQNNGV. The CDR3 protein is CASSSLAGSYYEQYF. CDR3 nucleotides: TGTGCCAGCAGCTCCTTAGCGGGCTCGTACTACGAGCAGTACTTC. Full variable domain (rest looked up from reference TRBV11-2 and TRBJ2-7): EAGVAQSPRYKIIEKRQSVAFWCNPISGHATLYWYQQILGQGPKLLIQFQNNGVVDDSQLPKDRFSAERLKGVDSTLKIQPAKLEDSAVYLCASSSLAGSYYEQYFGPGTRLTVT.

The chain uses TRBV7-2 and TRBJ2-7, with TRBD2 as a possible D gene (5 bases). The CDR3 runs 11 residues. Trimming pared 3 bases from V and 7 bases from J, leaving 7 bases between. CDR1 is SGHTA, CDR2 FQGNSA, per germline. The CDR3 nucleotides are TGTGCCAGCAGCTTTTTAGCGGAGCAGTACTTC. It yields the protein CASSFLAEQYF.

The chain recombines TRBV7-2 with TRBJ2-3; TRBD2 agrees at 7 bases. V shed 5 bases, J shed 3 bases, and the junction held 8 bases outside the gene matches. This CDR3 comprises 15 residues. In germline, CDR1 is SGHTA, CDR2 FQGNSA. CDR3 sequence reads: CASSRVAGFTDTQYF. As DNA, the CDR3 is TGTGCCAGCAGCAGAGTAGCGGGTTTTACAGATACGCAGTATTTT.

The rearrangement links TRBV6-6 to TRBJ1-3; 8 nucleotides match TRBD1. Looked up from germline, CDR1 is MNHNY and CDR2 is SVGAGI (reference sequence). The CDR3 is 16 residues long. The ends lost 2 bases at V and 3 bases at J; junction bases unmatched: 6. The CDR3 protein is CASSYPQGAGGNTIYF. The CDR3 DNA reads as TGTGCCAGCAGTTACCCCCAGGGGGCGGGTGGAAACACCATATATTTT.

This clone occurred a few times. V usage is TRBV18 and J usage is TRBJ1-2, with 7 nucleotides matching TRBD1. Germline CDR1 and CDR2: KGHSH and LQKENI. This CDR3 comprises 14 residues. The junction had 1 base not matched to a gene; V was cut back by 3 bases and J by 0 bases. The DNA for the CDR3 is TGTGCCAGCTCACCGACAGGGCCTAACTATGGCTACACCTTC. It yields the protein CASSPTGPNYGYTF.

The chain is built from TRBV10-3 and TRBJ2-1, with D perhaps TRBD2 (5 bases). The CDR3 is 13 amino acids. Trimming left V 3 bases short and J 5 bases short, with 8 bases between. The V gene's germline CDR1 is ENHRY and CDR2 SYGVKD. In DNA, the CDR3 is TGTGCCATCAGTGATGGACTCCACAATGAGCAGTTCTTC. This gives the protein CAISDGLHNEQFF.

In its sample, this clone was seen once. J is TRBJ1-2 and V is TRBV3-1 (or the pseudogene TRBV3-2); D ambiguous. The CDR3 has 13 amino acids. Germline CDR1 reads LGHDT; CDR2 reads YNNKEL (reference sequence). The V end lost 4 bases, the J end lost 0 bases, and 6 bases lay between the germline ends. Here the CDR3 reads CASSPGTNYGYTF. Here the CDR3 DNA reads TGTGCCAGCAGCCCGGGAACTAACTATGGCTACACCTTC.

This chain links TRBV18 with TRBJ1-6, with D maybe TRBD1 (6 bases). Trimming removed 2 bases from V and 11 bases from J, with 13 bases in between. Germline V gives CDR1 KGHSH, CDR2 LQKENI. The CDR3 has 14 amino acids. The CDR3 DNA follows: TGTGCCAGCTCACCAGCTCAGGGGTCCGCACCCCTCCACTTT. This translates into CASSPAQGSAPLHF.

The chain links TRBV4-1 to TRBJ2-1; 9 nucleotides align to TRBD1. The CDR3 contains 18 residues. V lost 0 bases and J lost 8; bases outside the gene matches: 14. The germline V gene has CDR1 MGHRA and CDR2 YSYEKL. CDR3 bases: TGCGCCAGCAGCCAAGAGAAGCCCGGGACAGGGTTAGTATATGAGCAGTTCTTC. The encoded protein is CASSQEKPGTGLVYEQFF.

The rearrangement links TRBV11-2 to TRBJ1-1; a possible D gene is TRBD1 (5 bases). Per germline, CDR1 SGHAT and CDR2 FQNNGV. The CDR3 length is 12 residues. V dropped 3 bases and J dropped 8 bases, with 10 bases sitting between them. CDR3 DNA sequence: TGTGCCAGCAGCTTGGTCCGGGGGGAAGCTTTCTTT. Protein sequence: CASSLVRGEAFF.

The chain carries TRBV7-9 and TRBJ1-1; D remains ambiguous. The CDR3 spans 15 residues. Germline CDR1 SEHNR, CDR2 FQNEAQ (reference sequence). Trimming stripped 5 bases from V and 0 bases from J, with 13 bases between. CDR3 bases: TGTGCCAGCAGCGACCAATCCGGGGTGAACACTGAAGCTTTCTTT. Translated: CASSDQSGVNTEAFF.

This clone has only a few counts. This chain links TRBV27 with TRBJ1-1; D is unclear. Per the germline V gene, CDR1 is MNHEY and CDR2 is SMNVEV (reference sequence). V was cut by 4 bases and J by 5 bases, with 14 bases left in between. The CDR3 has 14 amino acids. As DNA, the CDR3 is TGTGCCAGCAGTTCTCCGGGATTCGGAACTGAAGCTTTCTTT. Amino acid sequence: CASSSPGFGTEAFF.

This clone was detected many times. The chain has TRBV5-1 and TRBJ2-2; a possible D gene is TRBD1 (5 bases). The CDR3 is 15 residues long. The V gene lost 8 bases and the J gene lost 3 bases, with 17 bases spanning the gap. Germline CDR1 reads SGHRS; CDR2 reads YFSETQ. CDR3: CASRQGVIDTGELFF. As DNA, the CDR3 is TGCGCCAGTAGGCAGGGTGTAATTGACACCGGGGAGCTGTTTTTT.

V and J are TRBV9 and TRBJ1-2; 9 bases line up with TRBD1. V was pared by 4 bases and J by 4 bases, with 11 bases of the junction left unmatched. The CDR3 contains 16 residues. Germline CDR1 reads SGDLS; CDR2 reads YYNGEE. The CDR3 region has the DNA TGTGCCAGCAGCCCTTCGGGACAGGGTTCGGGCTATGGCTACACCTTC. Amino acid sequence: CASSPSGQGSGYGYTF.

A few counts support this clone. The V call is TRBV19, the J call TRBJ1-2; 10 bases are a match to TRBD1. The CDR3 consists of 15 residues. Germline assignment: CDR1 LNHDA and CDR2 SQIVND (reference sequence). The V gene end was trimmed by 7 bases and the J gene end by 3 bases; junction bases not matched to a gene: 8. CDR3 nucleotides: TGTGCCAGTAAGCGACAGGGGGCCGGGGACTATGGCTACACCTTC. Translated: CASKRQGAGDYGYTF.

The chain carries TRBV4-1 and TRBJ1-5; D possibly corresponds to TRBD1 (6 bases). CDR3 length: 18 amino acids. V was pared by 1 base and J by 3 bases, with 19 bases between. Germline loops: CDR1 MGHRA, CDR2 YSYEKL. DNA of the CDR3: TGCGCCAGCAGCCAAGGATTTTTAACGGGACATCTCAATCAGCCCCAGCATTTT. As protein: CASSQGFLTGHLNQPQHF.

This rearrangement joins TRBV30 to TRBJ2-1; D possibly corresponds to TRBD2 (6 bases). Germline V CDR1 and CDR2: GTSNPN, SVGIG (reference sequence). The CDR3 length is 13 residues. V lost 5 bases and J lost 1, with 9 bases in between. The DNA of the CDR3 is TGTGCCTGGGCAGGGACTTCCTACAATGAGCAGTTCTTC. Amino acids: CAWAGTSYNEQFF.

The chain uses TRBV12-3 or TRBV12-4 and TRBJ2-1; 7 positions match TRBD2. The CDR3 has 12 amino acids. V dropped 3 bases and J dropped 15; count of bases not matched to a gene: 8. CDR3 nucleotides: TGTGCCAGCAGTTTCTCACTAGCGTGGGCGTTCTTC. The encoded protein is CASSFSLAWAFF.

J is TRBJ2-1 and V is TRBV11-2; 13 bases agree with TRBD2. The CDR3 sequence is 16 residues long. V lost 6 bases and J lost 6; bases outside the gene matches: 8. Germline V CDR1 and CDR2: SGHAT, FQNNGV. Written as DNA, the CDR3 is TGTGCCAGCAGAAGGTGGGGACTAGCGGGACTCAATGAGCAGTTCTTC. The encoded protein is CASRRWGLAGLNEQFF.

The V and J genes are TRBV27 and TRBJ2-3; the D is unclear. V shed 2 bases and J shed 6 bases, with 12 bases lying between them. This CDR3 is 14 amino acids long. The germline V gene has CDR1 MNHEY and CDR2 SMNVEV (reference sequence). The CDR3 is CASSLTTYGDTQYF. CDR3 sequence (DNA): TGTGCCAGCAGTTTAACGACTTACGGGGATACGCAGTATTTT.

This chain uses TRBV27 with TRBJ2-7, with unresolved D. CDR3 length equals 13 residues. Trimming took 7 bases from V and 6 from J, leaving 16 bases between them. CDR1 is MNHEY and CDR2 is SMNVEV in the germline V gene (reference sequence). CDR3 sequence (DNA): TGTGCCAGCACCCTGGTATCCCTTAGCGAGCAGTACTTC. The encoded protein is CASTLVSLSEQYF.